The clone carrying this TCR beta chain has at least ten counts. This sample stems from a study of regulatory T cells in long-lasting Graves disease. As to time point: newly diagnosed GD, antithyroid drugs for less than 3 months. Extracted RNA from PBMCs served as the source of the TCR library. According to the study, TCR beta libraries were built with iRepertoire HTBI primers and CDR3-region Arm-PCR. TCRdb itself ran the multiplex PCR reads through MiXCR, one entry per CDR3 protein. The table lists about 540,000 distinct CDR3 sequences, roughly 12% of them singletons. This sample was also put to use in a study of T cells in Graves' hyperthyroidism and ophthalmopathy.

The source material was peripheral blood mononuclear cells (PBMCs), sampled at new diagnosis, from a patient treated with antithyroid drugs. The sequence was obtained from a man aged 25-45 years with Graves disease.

The CDR3 DNA follows: TGCAGTGCTAGAGATCAGCAGGGATGGGATTCACCCCTCCACTTT. It codes for CSARDQQGWDSPLHF. The gene calls are TRBV20-1 and TRBJ1-6, with D tentatively TRBD1 (5 bases). V was pared by 0 bases and J by 8 bases, with 14 bases between. The CDR3 extends over 15 amino acids. Germline V gene data show CDR1 as DFQATT and CDR2 as SNEGSKA (reference sequence).